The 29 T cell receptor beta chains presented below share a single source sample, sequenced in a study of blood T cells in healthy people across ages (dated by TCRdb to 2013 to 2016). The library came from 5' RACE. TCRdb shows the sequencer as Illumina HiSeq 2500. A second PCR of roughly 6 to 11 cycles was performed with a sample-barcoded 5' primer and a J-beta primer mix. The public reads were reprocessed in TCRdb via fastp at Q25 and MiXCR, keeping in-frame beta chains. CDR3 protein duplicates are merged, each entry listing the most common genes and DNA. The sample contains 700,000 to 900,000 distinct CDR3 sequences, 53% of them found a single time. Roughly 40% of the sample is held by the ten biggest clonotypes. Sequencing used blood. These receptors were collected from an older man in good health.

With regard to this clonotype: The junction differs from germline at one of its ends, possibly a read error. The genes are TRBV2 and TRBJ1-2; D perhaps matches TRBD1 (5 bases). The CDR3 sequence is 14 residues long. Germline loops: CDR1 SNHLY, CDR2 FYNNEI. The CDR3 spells CACSETEHNYGYTF. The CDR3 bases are TGTGCCTGCAGTGAGACAGAGCATAACTATGGCTACACCTTC.

The CDR3 nucleotides are TGTGCCATCAGTGCGACGGAAGAGCAGTACTTC. The encoded protein is CAISATEEQYF. The genes are TRBV10-3 and TRBJ2-7, with D unclear. The CDR3 runs 11 residues. V was pared by 4 bases and J by 7 bases, with 8 bases between. CDR1 ENHRY and CDR2 SYGVKD come from the germline V gene.

CDR3 protein: CASSPSGSNTEAFF. CDR3 in DNA: TGTGCCAGCAGCCCTTCGGGGAGTAACACTGAAGCTTTCTTT. The V gene is TRBV7-9, the J gene TRBJ1-1, with unresolved D. CDR3 length: 14 residues. Germline CDR1 and CDR2: SEHNR and FQNEAQ (reference sequence). Trimming took 5 bases from V and 2 from J, leaving 12 bases between them.

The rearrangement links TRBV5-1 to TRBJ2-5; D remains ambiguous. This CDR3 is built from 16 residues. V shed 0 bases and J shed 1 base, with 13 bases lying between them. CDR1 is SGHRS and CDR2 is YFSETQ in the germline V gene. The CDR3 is CASSLGTPNPQETQYF. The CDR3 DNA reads TGCGCCAGCAGCTTGGGAACACCTAATCCCCAAGAGACCCAGTACTTC.

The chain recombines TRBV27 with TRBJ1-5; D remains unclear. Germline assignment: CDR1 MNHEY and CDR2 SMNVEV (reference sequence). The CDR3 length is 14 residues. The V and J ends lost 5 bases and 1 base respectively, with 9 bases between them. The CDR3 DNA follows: TGTGCCAGCAGTACCCAGGAGAGCAATCAGCCCCAGCATTTT. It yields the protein CASSTQESNQPQHF.

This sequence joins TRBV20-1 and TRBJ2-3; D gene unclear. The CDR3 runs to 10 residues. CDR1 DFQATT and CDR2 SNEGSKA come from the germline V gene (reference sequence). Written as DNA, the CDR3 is TGCACTTACAACACAGATACGCAGTATTTT. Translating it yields CTYNTDTQYF.

CDR3 region: CSGRGDEQFF. CDR3 DNA sequence: TGCAGTGGCCGCGGGGATGAGCAGTTCTTC. V usage is TRBV20-1 and J usage is TRBJ2-1, with D maybe TRBD2 (6 bases). CDR1 DFQATT and CDR2 SNEGSKA come from the germline V gene (reference sequence). The CDR3 sequence is 10 residues long. V was shortened by 7 bases and J by 8 bases, with 9 bases between the two germline ends.

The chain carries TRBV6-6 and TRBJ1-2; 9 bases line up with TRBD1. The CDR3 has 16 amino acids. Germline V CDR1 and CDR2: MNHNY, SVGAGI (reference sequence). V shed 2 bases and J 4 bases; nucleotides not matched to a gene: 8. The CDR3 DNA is TGTGCCAGCAGTTACCCCACCGGGACAGGGTCCTATGGCTACACCTTC. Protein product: CASSYPTGTGSYGYTF.

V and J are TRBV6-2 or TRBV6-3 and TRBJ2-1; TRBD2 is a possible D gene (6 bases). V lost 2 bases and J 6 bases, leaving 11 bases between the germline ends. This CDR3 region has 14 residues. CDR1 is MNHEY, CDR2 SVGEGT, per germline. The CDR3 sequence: CASSYGREGNEQFF. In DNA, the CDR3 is TGTGCCAGCAGTTACGGGCGGGAAGGCAATGAGCAGTTCTTC.

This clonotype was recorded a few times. Here the CDR3 DNA reads TGCGCCAGCAGTGAGTCGAGCCGGGGACGCGGCTACACCTTC. Translation gives CASSESSRGRGYTF. V is TRBV10-1 and J is TRBJ1-2; perhaps TRBD1 as D (5 bases). This CDR3 spans 14 amino acids. Germline V CDR1 and CDR2: WNHNN, SYGVQD (reference sequence). The ends were cut back, 0 bases at V and 8 bases at J, with 13 bases in the middle.

The CDR3 DNA sequence: TGCAGTGCCCCCCGGGCGGGCCGGACAGGAAACACCATATATTTT. Its protein product is CSAPRAGRTGNTIYF. The J gene is TRBJ1-3, the V gene TRBV20-1, with D maybe TRBD1 (5 bases). The V gene's germline CDR1 is DFQATT and CDR2 SNEGSKA (reference sequence). This CDR3 region has 15 residues. V gave up 6 bases and J gave up 4 bases, with 19 bases separating them.

This CDR3 is CASRSQRSSYEQYF. The CDR3 nucleotides are TGCGCCAGCAGATCACAGAGGAGCTCCTACGAGCAGTACTTC. This rearrangement joins TRBV5-1 to TRBJ2-7; the D is unclear. The CDR3 contains 14 residues. V was clipped by 5 bases and J by 0 bases, with 12 bases between them. Germline V gene sequence: CDR1 SGHRS, CDR2 YFSETQ.

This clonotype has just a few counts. The CDR3 protein is CSAFSGGLLDTQYF. In DNA form, the CDR3 reads TGCAGTGCTTTTAGCGGGGGCCTGCTAGATACGCAGTATTTT. The rearrangement uses TRBV20-1 and TRBJ2-3, with TRBD2 identical over 9 bases. Germline V gene data show CDR1 as DFQATT and CDR2 as SNEGSKA (reference sequence). The CDR3 sequence is 14 residues long. Trimming cost V 5 bases and J 5 bases; bases outside gene matches: 8.

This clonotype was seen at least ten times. CDR3: CASRTGDYGYTF. The CDR3 coding sequence is TGTGCCAGCAGAACAGGGGACTATGGCTACACCTTC. V usage is TRBV6-5 and J usage is TRBJ1-2; 7 nucleotides align to TRBD1. The CDR3 sequence is 12 residues long. Germline V gene sequence: CDR1 MNHEY, CDR2 SVGAGI. V lost 6 bases, J lost 3 bases, and 1 base stayed unmatched.

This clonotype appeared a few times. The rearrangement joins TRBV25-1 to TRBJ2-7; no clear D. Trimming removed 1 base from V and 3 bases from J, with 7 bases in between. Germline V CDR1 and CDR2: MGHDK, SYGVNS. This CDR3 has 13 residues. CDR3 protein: CASSELGGYEQYF. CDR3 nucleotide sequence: TGTGCCAGCAGTGAATTGGGCGGCTACGAGCAGTACTTC.

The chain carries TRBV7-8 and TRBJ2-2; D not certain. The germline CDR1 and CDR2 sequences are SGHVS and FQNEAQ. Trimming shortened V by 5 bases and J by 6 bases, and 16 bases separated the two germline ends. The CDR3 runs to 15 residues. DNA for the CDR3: TGTGCCAGCAGCCCGATCCGGTATAGGGCCGGGGAGCTGTTTTTT. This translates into CASSPIRYRAGELFF.

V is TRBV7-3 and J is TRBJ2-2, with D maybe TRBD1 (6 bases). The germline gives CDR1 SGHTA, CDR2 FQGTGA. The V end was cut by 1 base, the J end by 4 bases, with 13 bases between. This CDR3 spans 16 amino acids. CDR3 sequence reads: CASSLNRAYSTGELFF. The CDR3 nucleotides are TGTGCCAGCAGCTTAAACAGGGCCTATAGCACCGGGGAGCTGTTTTTT.

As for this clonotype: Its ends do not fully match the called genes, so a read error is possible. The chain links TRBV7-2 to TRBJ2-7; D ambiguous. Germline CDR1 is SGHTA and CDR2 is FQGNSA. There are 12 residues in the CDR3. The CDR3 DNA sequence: TGTGCCAGCAGCTTAGGAGCCTACGGGCAGTACTTC. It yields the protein CASSLGAYGQYF.

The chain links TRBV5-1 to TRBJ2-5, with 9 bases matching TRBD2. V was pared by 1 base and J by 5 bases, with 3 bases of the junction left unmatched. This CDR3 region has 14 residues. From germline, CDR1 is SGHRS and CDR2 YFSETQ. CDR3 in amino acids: CASSLIAGVETQYF. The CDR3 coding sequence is TGCGCCAGCAGCTTGATAGCGGGAGTGGAGACCCAGTACTTC.

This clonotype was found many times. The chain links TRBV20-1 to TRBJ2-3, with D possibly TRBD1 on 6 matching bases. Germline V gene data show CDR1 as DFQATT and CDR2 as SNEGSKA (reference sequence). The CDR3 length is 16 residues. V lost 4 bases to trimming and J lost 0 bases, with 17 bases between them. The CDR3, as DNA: TGCAGTGCTACCCCACTTGGACAGACTAGCACAGATACGCAGTATTTT. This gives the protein CSATPLGQTSTDTQYF.

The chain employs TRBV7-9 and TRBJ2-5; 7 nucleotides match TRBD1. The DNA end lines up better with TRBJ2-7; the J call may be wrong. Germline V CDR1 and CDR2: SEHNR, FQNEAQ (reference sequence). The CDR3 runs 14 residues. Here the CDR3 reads CASSGDRPSGEQYF. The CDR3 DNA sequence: TGTGCCAGCAGCGGGGACAGACCTTCGGGCGAGCAGTACTTC.

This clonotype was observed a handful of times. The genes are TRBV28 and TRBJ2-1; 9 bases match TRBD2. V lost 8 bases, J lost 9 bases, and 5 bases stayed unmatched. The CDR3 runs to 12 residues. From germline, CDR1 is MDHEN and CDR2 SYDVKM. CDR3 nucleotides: TGTGCCAGCGGGGGACTAGCACGTGAGCAGTTCTTC. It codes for CASGGLAREQFF. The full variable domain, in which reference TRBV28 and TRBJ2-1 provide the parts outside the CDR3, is DVKVTQSSRYLVKRTGEKVFLECVQDMDHENMFWYRQDPGLGLRLIYFSYDVKMKEKGDIPEGYSVSREKKERFSLILESASTNQTSMYLCASGGLAREQFFGPGTRLTVL.

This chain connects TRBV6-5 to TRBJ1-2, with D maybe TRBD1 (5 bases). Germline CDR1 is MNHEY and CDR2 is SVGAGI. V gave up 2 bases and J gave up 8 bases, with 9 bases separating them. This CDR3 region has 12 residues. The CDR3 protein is CASSYAGGGYTF. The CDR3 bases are TGTGCCAGCAGTTACGCTGGGGGGGGCTACACCTTC.

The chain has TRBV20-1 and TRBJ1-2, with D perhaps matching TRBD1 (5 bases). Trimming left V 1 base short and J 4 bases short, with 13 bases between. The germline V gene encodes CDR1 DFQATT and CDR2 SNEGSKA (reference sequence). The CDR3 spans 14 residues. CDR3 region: CSARVEGFGYGYTF. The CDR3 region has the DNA TGCAGTGCTAGAGTCGAGGGGTTCGGCTATGGCTACACCTTC.

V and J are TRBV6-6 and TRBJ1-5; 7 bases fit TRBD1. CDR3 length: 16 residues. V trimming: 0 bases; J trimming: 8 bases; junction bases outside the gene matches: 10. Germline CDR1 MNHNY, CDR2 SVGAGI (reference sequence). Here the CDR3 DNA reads TGTGCCAGCAGTTACTCCGGGACAGCCCGGATGGAGCCCCAGCATTTT. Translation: CASSYSGTARMEPQHF.

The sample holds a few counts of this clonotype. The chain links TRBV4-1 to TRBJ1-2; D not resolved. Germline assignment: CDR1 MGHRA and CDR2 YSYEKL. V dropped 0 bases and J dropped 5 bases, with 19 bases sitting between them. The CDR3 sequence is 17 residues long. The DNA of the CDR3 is TGCGCCAGCAGCCAAGACCCGAGGTCCGCCAGGCGGTATGGCTACACCTTC. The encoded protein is CASSQDPRSARRYGYTF.

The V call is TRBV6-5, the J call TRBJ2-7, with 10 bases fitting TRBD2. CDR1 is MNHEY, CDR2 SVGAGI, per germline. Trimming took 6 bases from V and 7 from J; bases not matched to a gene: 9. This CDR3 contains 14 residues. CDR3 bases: TGTGCCAGCAGCCAAGCGGGAGGGCCGCGGGAGCAGTACTTC. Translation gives CASSQAGGPREQYF.

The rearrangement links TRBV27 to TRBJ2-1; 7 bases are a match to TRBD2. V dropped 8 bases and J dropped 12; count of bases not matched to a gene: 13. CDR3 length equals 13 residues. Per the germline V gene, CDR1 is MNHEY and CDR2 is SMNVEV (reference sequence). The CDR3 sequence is CASQSGMGNGQFF. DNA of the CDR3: TGTGCCAGCCAAAGCGGGATGGGAAACGGGCAGTTCTTC.

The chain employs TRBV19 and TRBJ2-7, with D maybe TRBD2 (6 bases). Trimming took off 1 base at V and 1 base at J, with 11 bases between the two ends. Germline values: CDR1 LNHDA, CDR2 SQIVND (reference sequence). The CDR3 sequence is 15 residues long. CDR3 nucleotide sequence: TGTGCCAGTAGTATAGCCAGCGGAGGGTCCTACGAGCAGTACTTC. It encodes CASSIASGGSYEQYF.